This T cell receptor (beta chain) was profiled in a study of memory CD4+ T cells and cytomegalovirus serostatus. Measured with immunoSEQ multiplex PCR; TCRdb has only the in-frame clones, and not every one. The table includes roughly 50,000 clones, around 78% detected once. Single viable CD3+CD4+CD8-CD45RO+ cells were sorted as the memory CD4+ T cells. This clone was seen a handful of times. Germline CDR1 and CDR2: LNHDA and SQIVND (reference sequence). With 4 bases removed from V and 6 bases from J, the gap between germline ends came to 10 bases. This CDR3 is built from 13 residues. Sequences were obtained from memory CD4+ T cells from blood. The sequence was obtained from an adult in good health and CMV-seronegative. The chain has TRBV19 and TRBJ1-5; a possible D gene is TRBD1 (6 bases). The CDR3 loop reads CASSTTGIQPQHF. Written as DNA, the CDR3 is TGTGCCAGTAGTACCACAGGGATTCAGCCCCAGCATTTT.